The 16 T cell receptor beta chains reported below all come from one sample, sequenced in a study of shared clonotypes between healthy human individuals. Sequencing used immunoSEQ multiplex PCR; TCRdb keeps in-frame clones, though not all of them. The sample gives around 640,000 clones, around 96% of which show up once; less than 0.13% is in the top ten. The naive CD8 fraction comprised CD45RO-negative cells positively selected for CCR7 and excluded terminally differentiated effector memory CD45RA+ cells. Sample: naive CD8+ T cells sorted from blood. These receptors all stem from a woman in her twenties or thirties in good health.

Remarks on this clone: The same CDR3 can be traced to other DNA sequences in this sample. This rearrangement joins TRBV28 to TRBJ2-3; D uncertain. V lost 3 bases, J lost 4 bases, and 5 bases lay in between. This CDR3 has 12 residues. Looked up from germline, CDR1 is MDHEN and CDR2 is SYDVKM. The CDR3 DNA reads TGTGCCAGCAGTTTCCGTCCAGATACGCAGTATTTT. It is translated as CASSFRPDTQYF.

Note on this clone: In the same sample, other DNA sequences code for this CDR3. This chain's CDR3 is CASSPSGSSYNEQFF. CDR3 DNA: TGTGCCAGCAGCCCCAGCGGGAGCTCCTACAATGAGCAGTTCTTC. The J gene is TRBJ2-1, the V gene TRBV7-9; 8 bases are a match to TRBD2. V shed 5 bases, J shed 0 bases, and the junction held 3 bases outside the gene matches. There are 15 residues in the CDR3. Germline assignment: CDR1 SEHNR and CDR2 FQNEAQ (reference sequence).

This clone showed up just once. V usage is TRBV2 and J usage is TRBJ2-7; perhaps D is TRBD1 or TRBD2 (6 bases each). V shed 6 bases and J shed 4 bases, with 19 bases lying between them. The CDR3 is 15 amino acids. Germline V gene data show CDR1 as SNHLY and CDR2 as FYNNEI. CDR3 protein: CASRPGRGELYEQYF. DNA of the CDR3: TGTGCCAGCAGACCTGGTAGGGGGGAGCTATACGAGCAGTACTTC. The full variable domain, completed using reference TRBV2 and TRBJ2-7, is EPEVTQTPSHQVTQMGQEVILRCVPISNHLYFYWYRQILGQKVEFLVSFYNNEISEKSEIFDDQFSVERPDGSNFTLKIRSTKLEDSAMYFCASRPGRGELYEQYFGPGTRLTVT.

The chain recombines TRBV19 with TRBJ1-1, with 8 bases identical to TRBD1. V shed 9 bases and J 3 bases; nucleotides not matched to a gene: 18. Per germline, CDR1 LNHDA and CDR2 SQIVND (reference sequence). CDR3 length: 17 amino acids. CDR3 amino acids: CASSHPPGGGMYTEAFF. As DNA, the CDR3 is TGTGCCAGCTCTCACCCCCCAGGGGGCGGGATGTACACTGAAGCTTTCTTT.

The chain has TRBV6-1 and TRBJ1-1; possibly TRBD1 for D (5 bases). This CDR3 has 15 residues. Germline V gene lookup returns CDR1 MNHNS and CDR2 SASEGT. The V and J ends lost 6 bases and 4 bases respectively, with 18 bases between them. The CDR3 loop reads CASSENLFTGTEAFF. CDR3 DNA: TGTGCCAGCAGCGAAAACCTATTTACAGGCACTGAAGCTTTCTTT.

This chain connects TRBV28 to TRBJ2-1; 7 nucleotides line up with TRBD2. The CDR3 length is 15 residues. Germline CDR1 reads MDHEN; CDR2 reads SYDVKM. J was trimmed by 1 base and V by 2 bases; bases with no gene match: 2. The CDR3: CASSLVSGSYNEQFF. The CDR3 nucleotides read TGTGCCAGCAGTTTAGTTAGCGGGTCCTACAATGAGCAGTTCTTC.

The chain links TRBV11-2 to TRBJ2-7; 11 nucleotides agree with TRBD1. Trimming took 4 bases from V and 0 from J; bases not matched to a gene: 5. This CDR3 contains 16 residues. CDR1 SGHAT and CDR2 FQNNGV come from the germline V gene. CDR3 loop: CASSSGTGGVSYEQYF. In nucleotides, the CDR3 is TGTGCCAGCAGCTCGGGGACAGGGGGAGTCTCCTACGAGCAGTACTTC.

The chain is built from TRBV11-2 and TRBJ1-4; the D is unclear. This CDR3 region has 15 residues. V was clipped by 5 bases and J by 0 bases, with 10 bases between them. The germline CDR1 and CDR2 sequences are SGHAT and FQNNGV. CDR3 in DNA: TGTGCCAGCAGCGCGCCGGGGTCAACTAATGAAAAACTGTTTTTT. This translates into CASSAPGSTNEKLFF.

The chain recombines TRBV4-2 with TRBJ1-5, with D perhaps matching TRBD1 (5 bases). The germline V and J ends were trimmed by 4 bases and 3 bases, with 16 bases remaining between them. This CDR3 is built from 16 residues. Germline CDR1 reads LGHNA; CDR2 reads YNFKEQ. The CDR3 loop is CASSRGGGRSNQPQHF. CDR3 nucleotides: TGTGCCAGCAGCCGCGGGGGGGGTCGGTCCAATCAGCCCCAGCATTTT.

V gene TRBV7-8 combines with J gene TRBJ1-1; no firm D call. The CDR3 extends over 13 amino acids. Trimming stripped 2 bases from V and 1 base from J, with 5 bases between. Germline V gene lookup returns CDR1 SGHVS and CDR2 FQNEAQ. CDR3 DNA: TGTGCCAGCAGCTTACGTCGGAACACTGAAGCTTTCTTT. Residues: CASSLRRNTEAFF.

The chain couples TRBV30 to TRBJ2-7; D is possibly TRBD1 (5 bases). There are 15 residues in the CDR3. The germline gives CDR1 GTSNPN, CDR2 SVGIG (reference sequence). Deletions cut 1 base from V and 0 bases from J, with 13 bases between. The CDR3, as DNA: TGTGCCTGGAGTGCCACAGACAGCAGCTCCTACGAGCAGTACTTC. Translation gives CAWSATDSSSYEQYF. Supplemented by reference TRBV30 and TRBJ2-7, the full variable domain reads SQTIHQWPATLVQPVGSPLSLECTVEGTSNPNLYWYRQAAGRGLQLLFYSVGIGQISSEVPQNLSASRPQDRQFILSSKKLLLSDSGFYLCAWSATDSSSYEQYFGPGTRLTVT.

This chain links TRBV7-3 with TRBJ2-3; D ambiguous. The CDR3 totals 14 residues. Trimming pared 5 bases from V and 6 bases from J, leaving 15 bases between. Germline V gene lookup returns CDR1 SGHTA and CDR2 FQGTGA. The CDR3 spells CASSPQGFGDTQYF. As DNA, the CDR3 is TGTGCCAGCAGCCCCCAAGGTTTTGGGGATACGCAGTATTTT. Full variable domain (outside the CDR3, taken from reference TRBV7-3 and TRBJ2-3): GAGVSQTPSNKVTEKGKYVELRCDPISGHTALYWYRQSLGQGPEFLIYFQGTGAADDSGLPNDRFFAVRPEGSVSTLKIQRTERGDSAVYLCASSPQGFGDTQYFGPGTRLTVL.

This sequence joins TRBV28 and TRBJ1-1, with D possibly being TRBD1 (6 bases). Germline-derived CDR1 and CDR2 are MDHEN and SYDVKM. V lost 7 bases and J 0 bases, leaving 15 bases between the germline ends. This CDR3 has 15 residues. The CDR3 bases are TGTGCCAGCACCTTACGGGGGGGCATGAACACTGAAGCTTTCTTT. Its protein is CASTLRGGMNTEAFF. Drawing the rest from reference TRBV28 and TRBJ1-1, the complete variable domain is DVKVTQSSRYLVKRTGEKVFLECVQDMDHENMFWYRQDPGLGLRLIYFSYDVKMKEKGDIPEGYSVSREKKERFSLILESASTNQTSMYLCASTLRGGMNTEAFFGQGTRLTVV.

This clone is a singleton in its sample. This chain uses TRBV5-1 with TRBJ2-2; D not certain. Trimming left V 4 bases short and J 2 bases short, with 6 bases between. This CDR3 region has 13 residues. The V gene's germline CDR1 is SGHRS and CDR2 YFSETQ. For the CDR3, the DNA is TGCGCCAGCAGCGGAGAAAACACCGGGGAGCTGTTTTTT. This translates into CASSGENTGELFF.

The gene calls are TRBV7-8 and TRBJ2-7, with TRBD2 matching 9 bases. The germline V gene encodes CDR1 SGHVS and CDR2 FQNEAQ. Germline trimming cut 5 bases from V and 0 bases from J; bases unmatched to any gene: 5. This CDR3 contains 15 residues. Here the CDR3 DNA reads TGTGCCAGCAGCCCGCTAGCGGGAAGCTCCTACGAGCAGTACTTC. This sequence encodes CASSPLAGSSYEQYF.

The chain combines TRBV19 with TRBJ2-5, with D perhaps being TRBD1 or TRBD2 (5 bases each). The germline V gene encodes CDR1 LNHDA and CDR2 SQIVND (reference sequence). Trimming took off 6 bases at V and 4 bases at J, with 15 bases between the two ends. The CDR3 runs to 14 residues. This CDR3 reads CASRSGPFGETQYF. CDR3 DNA: TGTGCCAGTAGATCGGGGCCCTTTGGAGAGACCCAGTACTTC.